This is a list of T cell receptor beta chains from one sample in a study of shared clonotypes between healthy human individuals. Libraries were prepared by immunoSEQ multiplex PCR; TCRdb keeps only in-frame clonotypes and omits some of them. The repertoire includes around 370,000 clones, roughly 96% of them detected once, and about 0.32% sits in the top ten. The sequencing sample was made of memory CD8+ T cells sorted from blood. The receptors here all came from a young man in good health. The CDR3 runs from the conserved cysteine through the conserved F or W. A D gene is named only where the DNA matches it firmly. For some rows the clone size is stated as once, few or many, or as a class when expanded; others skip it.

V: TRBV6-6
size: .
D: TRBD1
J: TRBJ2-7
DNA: TGTGCCAGCAGTTACGGGGGACAGGGGTCGTCCTACGAGCAGTACTTC
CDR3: CASSYGGQGSSYEQYF

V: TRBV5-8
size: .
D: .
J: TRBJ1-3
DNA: TGTGCCAGCGTACAACCAGTCTCTGGAAACACCATATATTTT
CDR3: CASVQPVSGNTIYF

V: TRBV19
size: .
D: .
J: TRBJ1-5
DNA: TGTGCCAGTAGTATCGCGGGCAATCAGCCCCAGCATTTT
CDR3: CASSIAGNQPQHF

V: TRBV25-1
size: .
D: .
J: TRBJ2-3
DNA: TGTGCCAGCAGTGAAGGTAACAGATACACAGATACGCAGTATTTT
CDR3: CASSEGNRYTDTQYF

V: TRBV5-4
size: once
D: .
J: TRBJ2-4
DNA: TGTGCCAGCAGCGTGACACCTCTTCTAGCCAAAAACATTCAGTACTTC
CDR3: CASSVTPLLAKNIQYF

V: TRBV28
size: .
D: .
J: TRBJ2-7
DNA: TGTGCCAGCACCAGGGGCGGCGAGCAGTACTTC
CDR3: CASTRGGEQYF

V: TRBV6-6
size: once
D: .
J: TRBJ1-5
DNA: TGTGCCAGCAGTTCGCCAGGGACTTCCGGTCAGCCCCAGCATTTT
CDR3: CASSSPGTSGQPQHF

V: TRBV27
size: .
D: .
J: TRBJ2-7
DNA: TGTGCCAGCAGTTACCAGGGGGGGTACGAGCAGTACTTC
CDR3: CASSYQGGYEQYF

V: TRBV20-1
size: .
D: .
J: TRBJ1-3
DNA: TGCAGTGCCATCTCTGGAAACACCATATATTTT
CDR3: CSAISGNTIYF

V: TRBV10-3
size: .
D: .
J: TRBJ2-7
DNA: TGTGCCATCAAGGGGTTACGTGCTAGCGTCTGCGAGCAGTACTTC
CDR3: CAIKGLRASVCEQYF

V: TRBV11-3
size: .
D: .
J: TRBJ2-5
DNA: TGTGCCAGCAGCTTAGACGGGCCCCAAGAGACCCAGTACTTC
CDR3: CASSLDGPQETQYF

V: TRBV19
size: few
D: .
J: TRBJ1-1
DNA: TGTGCCAGTAGTATAGATCCCAACTCTGAAGCTTTCTTT
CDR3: CASSIDPNSEAFF

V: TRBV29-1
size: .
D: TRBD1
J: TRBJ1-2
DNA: TGCAGCGTTCAGGGACAGATTACTAACTATGGCTACACCTTC
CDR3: CSVQGQITNYGYTF

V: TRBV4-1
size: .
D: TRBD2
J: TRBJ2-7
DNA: TGCGCCAGCAGCCAAGTATCCCTAGCGGGAGGTCAGTACTTC
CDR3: CASSQVSLAGGQYF

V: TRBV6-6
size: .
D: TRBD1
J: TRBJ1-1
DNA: TGTGCCAGCCTCGGACAGGGTAGTGAAGCTTTCTTT
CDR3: CASLGQGSEAFF

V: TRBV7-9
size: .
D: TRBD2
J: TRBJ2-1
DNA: TGTGCCAGCAGCTTAACCCTAGCGGTCTACAATGAGCAGTTCTTC
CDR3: CASSLTLAVYNEQFF

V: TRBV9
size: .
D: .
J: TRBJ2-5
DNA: TGTGCCAGCAGCGTCACCCAGTACCAAGAGACCCAGTACTTC
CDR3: CASSVTQYQETQYF

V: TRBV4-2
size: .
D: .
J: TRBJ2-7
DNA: TGTGCCAGCAGCCGGGAGAGGGGCTCCTACGAGCAGTACTTC
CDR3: CASSRERGSYEQYF

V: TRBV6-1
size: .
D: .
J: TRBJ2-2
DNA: TGTGCCAGCATGGTCGGGAACACCGGGGAGCTGTTTTTT
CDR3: CASMVGNTGELFF

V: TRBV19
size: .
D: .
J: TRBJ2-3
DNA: TGTGCCACGGGTAGGACGTCCACAGATACGCAGTATTTT
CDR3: CATGRTSTDTQYF

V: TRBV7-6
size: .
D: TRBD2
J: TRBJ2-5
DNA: TGTGCCAGCAGCTTCCGGGGACTAGCGGGAGTTAGGGCCAAAGAGACCCAGTACTTC
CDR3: CASSFRGLAGVRAKETQYF

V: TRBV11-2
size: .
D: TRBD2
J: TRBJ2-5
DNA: TGTGCCAGCAGCCCAAGACTAGCGGGGTACCAAGAGACCCAGTACTTC
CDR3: CASSPRLAGYQETQYF

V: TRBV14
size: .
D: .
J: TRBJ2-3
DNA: TGTGCCAGCAGCCCGGAAGGGGGAAGGTGGCAGAATCCTCATACGCAGTATTTT
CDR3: CASSPEGGRWQNPHTQYF

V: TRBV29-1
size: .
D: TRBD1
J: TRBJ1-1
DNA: TGCAGCGTTAGTGGGACAGGGGGCACTGAAGCTTTCTTT
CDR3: CSVSGTGGTEAFF

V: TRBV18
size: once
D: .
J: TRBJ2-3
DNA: TGTGCCAGCTCACCTACTATAACCACATGGAGCACAGATACGCAGTATTTT
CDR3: CASSPTITTWSTDTQYF

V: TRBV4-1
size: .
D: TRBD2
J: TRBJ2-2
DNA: TGCGCCAGCAGCCAATCTAATAGCGGGAGCATCACCGGGGAGCTGTTTTTT
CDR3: CASSQSNSGSITGELFF

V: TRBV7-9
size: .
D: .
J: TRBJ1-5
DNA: TGTGCCAGCAGCTTAGGATTAGCCGGCACAGGAAATCAGCCCCAGCATTTT
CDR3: CASSLGLAGTGNQPQHF

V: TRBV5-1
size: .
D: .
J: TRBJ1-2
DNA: TGCGCCAGCAGCCCGGGACATAACTATGGCTACACCTTC
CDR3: CASSPGHNYGYTF

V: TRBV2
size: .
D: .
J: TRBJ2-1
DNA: TGTGCCAGCAGTGAATGGACCCCAGGGGGGGAGTTCTTC
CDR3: CASSEWTPGGEFF

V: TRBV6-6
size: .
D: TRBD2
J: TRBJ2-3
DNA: TGTGCCAGCGGACGCGGGACTAGAAGCACAGATACGCAGTATTTT
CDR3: CASGRGTRSTDTQYF

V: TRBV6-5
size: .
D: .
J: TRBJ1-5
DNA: TGTGCCAGCAGTTCCTCCGGGCCCCAGCATTTT
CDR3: CASSSSGPQHF

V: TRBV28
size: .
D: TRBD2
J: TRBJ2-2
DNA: TGTGCCAGCAGTTTACAAGCGGGAGTTCAGGGCATCACCGGGGAGCTGTTTTTT
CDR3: CASSLQAGVQGITGELFF

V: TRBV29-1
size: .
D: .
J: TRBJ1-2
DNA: TGCAGCGTTGAAGAAGGGACGACCAATGGCTACACCTTC
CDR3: CSVEEGTTNGYTF

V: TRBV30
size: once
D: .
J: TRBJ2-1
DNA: TGTGCCTGGAGAATCGGTCTAGCGACGAATGAGCAGTTCTTC
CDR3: CAWRIGLATNEQFF

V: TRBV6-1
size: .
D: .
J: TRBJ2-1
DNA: TGTGCCAGCAGTCCAGGGGACCTCGCCTACAATGAGCAGTTCTTC
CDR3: CASSPGDLAYNEQFF

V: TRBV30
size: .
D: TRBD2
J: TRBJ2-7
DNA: TGTGCCTGGAGTGCACCGGCGGGAGTAGGGTACGAGCAGTACTTC
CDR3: CAWSAPAGVGYEQYF

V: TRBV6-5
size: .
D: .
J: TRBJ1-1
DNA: TGTGCCAGCAGGCCCTTCATGAACACTGAAGCTTTCTTT
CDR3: CASRPFMNTEAFF

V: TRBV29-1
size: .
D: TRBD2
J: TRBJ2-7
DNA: TGCAGCGTTGAGAGACTCAGGGAGGGCTACGAGCAGTACTTC
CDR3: CSVERLREGYEQYF

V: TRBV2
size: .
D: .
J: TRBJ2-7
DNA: TGTGCCAGCAGTGACACAGGACTCTACGAGCAGTACTTC
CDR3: CASSDTGLYEQYF

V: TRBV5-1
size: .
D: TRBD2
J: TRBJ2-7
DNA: TGCGCCAGCAGCTTGGACCCGGGAGGGGCCTACGAGCAGTACTTC
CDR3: CASSLDPGGAYEQYF

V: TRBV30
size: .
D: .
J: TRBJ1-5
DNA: TGTGCCTGGAGTACGCAGGGGTCGGGGCCCCAGCATTTT
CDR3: CAWSTQGSGPQHF

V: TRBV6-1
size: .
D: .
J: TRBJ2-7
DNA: TGTGCCAGCAGTGAAGTTGTTCTCTCCTACGAGCAGTACTTC
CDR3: CASSEVVLSYEQYF

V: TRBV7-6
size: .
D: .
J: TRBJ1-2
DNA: TGTGCCAGCAGCTTAGGACATAACTATGGCTACACCTTC
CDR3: CASSLGHNYGYTF

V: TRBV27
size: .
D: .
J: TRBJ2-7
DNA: TGTGCCAGCAGCCGTAAGCCGATCCTCGAGTACGAGCAGTACTTC
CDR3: CASSRKPILEYEQYF

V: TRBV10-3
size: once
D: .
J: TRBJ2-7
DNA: TGTGCCATCAGTGGGGGTAAGGGGCCTTACGAGCAGTACTTC
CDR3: CAISGGKGPYEQYF